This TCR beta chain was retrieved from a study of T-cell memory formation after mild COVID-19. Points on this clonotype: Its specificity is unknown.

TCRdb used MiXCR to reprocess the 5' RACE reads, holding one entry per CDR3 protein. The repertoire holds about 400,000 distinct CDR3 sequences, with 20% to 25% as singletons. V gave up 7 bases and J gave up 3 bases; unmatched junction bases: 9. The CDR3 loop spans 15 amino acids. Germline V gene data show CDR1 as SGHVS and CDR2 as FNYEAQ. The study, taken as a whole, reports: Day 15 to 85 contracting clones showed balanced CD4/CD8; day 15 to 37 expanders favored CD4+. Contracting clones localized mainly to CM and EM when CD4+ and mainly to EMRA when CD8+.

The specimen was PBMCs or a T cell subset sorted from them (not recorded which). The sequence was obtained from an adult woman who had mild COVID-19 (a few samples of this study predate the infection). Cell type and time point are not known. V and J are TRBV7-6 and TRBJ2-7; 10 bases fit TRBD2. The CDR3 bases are TGTGCCAGCACCGAAGGACTAGCGGCTTACTACGAGCAGTACTTC. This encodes CASTEGLAAYYEQYF.